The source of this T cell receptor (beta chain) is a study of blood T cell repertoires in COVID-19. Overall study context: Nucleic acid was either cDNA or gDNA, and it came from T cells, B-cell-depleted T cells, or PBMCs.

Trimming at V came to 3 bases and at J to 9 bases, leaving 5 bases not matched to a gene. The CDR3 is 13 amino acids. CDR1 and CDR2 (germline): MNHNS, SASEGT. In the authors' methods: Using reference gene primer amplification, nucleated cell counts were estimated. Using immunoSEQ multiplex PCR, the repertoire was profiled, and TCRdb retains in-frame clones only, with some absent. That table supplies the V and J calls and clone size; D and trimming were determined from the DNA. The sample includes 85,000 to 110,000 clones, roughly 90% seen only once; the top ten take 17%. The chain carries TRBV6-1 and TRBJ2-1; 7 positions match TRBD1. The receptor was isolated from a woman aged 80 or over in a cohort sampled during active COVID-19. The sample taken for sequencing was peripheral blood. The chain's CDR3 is CASSDKGAGEQFF. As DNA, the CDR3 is TGTGCCAGCAGTGATAAGGGGGCTGGTGAGCAGTTCTTC.